This T cell receptor (beta chain) was found in a study of blood T cell repertoires in COVID-19. Study summary: PBMCs, B-cell-depleted T cells, or T cells were the source of the cDNA or gDNA that made up the material.

The CDR3 sequence is 15 residues long. Trimming at V came to 5 bases and at J to 4 bases, leaving 10 bases not matched to a gene. CDR1 MNHEY and CDR2 SVGAGI come from the germline V gene. Assignments of participants to cohorts depended upon their own reported clinical history. How the authors handled the data: Amplification from reference gene primers served as the basis for estimated nucleated cell counts. Profiled with immunoSEQ multiplex PCR; TCRdb holds only in-frame clones, not every one. V and J calls plus clone size are reproduced from that table; the DNA served to infer D and trimming. The sample records more than 200,000 clones, roughly 85% being singletons.

This sequence joins TRBV6-5 and TRBJ2-7, with 8 bases matching TRBD1. The sequence came from a man between 25 and 39 years old who had recovered from COVID-19. What was sequenced was PBMCs or T cells enriched from blood (not recorded which). The CDR3 DNA reads as TGTGCCAGCAGTAGAACTGGGACAGGACCATACGAGCAGTACTTC. Protein: CASSRTGTGPYEQYF.